Presented here are 21 T cell receptor beta chains from one specimen sequenced in a study of monozygotic twins with inflammatory bowel disease. TCRdb reanalyzed the 5' RACE reads, giving one entry per CDR3 protein sequence and no DNA. The sample holds 300,000 to 350,000 distinct CDR3 sequences. Sample: blood. The receptors were gathered from a human donor with ulcerative colitis or Crohn's disease, or a healthy co-twin of an affected twin (not recorded which).

This chain joins TRBV6-2 or TRBV6-3 and TRBJ2-3. Germline V lookup: CDR1 MNHEY, CDR2 SVGEGT. This CDR3 has 12 residues. CDR3 in amino acids: CASTSSTDTQYF.

The chain is built from TRBV10-3 and TRBJ2-7; the D call from TCRdb, TRBD2, cannot be confirmed without DNA. The CDR3 has 13 amino acids. Germline CDR1 is ENHRY and CDR2 is SYGVKD. The CDR3 region is CAIRGTSAYEQYF.

The CDR3 loop is CASSPGSGRVSYEQYF. The V call is TRBV18, the J call TRBJ2-7; TCRdb proposes TRBD2, but this gene call is untestable without DNA. The CDR3 totals 16 residues. The germline CDR1 and CDR2 sequences are KGHSH and LQKENI.

J is TRBJ2-3 and V is TRBV11-2; TCRdb picks TRBD2, but there is no DNA to check that call. Germline values: CDR1 SGHAT, CDR2 FQNNGV. The CDR3 contains 20 residues. CDR3 region: CASSQPPGLAGGVYTDSQYF.

The V call is TRBV14, the J call TRBJ2-1; with no DNA, the TCRdb D assignment of TRBD1 cannot be verified. Germline V CDR1 and CDR2: SGHDN, FVKESK. There are 16 residues in the CDR3. The CDR3 loop reads CASSQGTVTSYNEQFF. The full variable domain, its missing parts supplied by reference TRBV14 and TRBJ2-1, is EAGVTQFPSHSVIEKGQTVTLRCDPISGHDNLYWYRRVMGKEIKFLLHFVKESKQDESGMPNNRFLAERTGGTYSTLKVQPAELEDSGVYFCASSQGTVTSYNEQFFGPGTRLTVL.

The V call is TRBV9, the J call TRBJ2-3; as DNA is missing, the TRBD1 call by TCRdb cannot be tested. Germline V gives CDR1 SGDLS, CDR2 YYNGEE. The CDR3 extends over 17 amino acids. The CDR3 region is CASSVVPPMAGEDTQYF. The complete variable domain, with remaining parts taken from reference TRBV9 and TRBJ2-3, reads DSGVTQTPKHLITATGQRVTLRCSPRSGDLSVYWYQQSLDQGLQFLIQYYNGEERAKGNILERFSAQQFPDLHSELNLSSLELGDSALYFCASSVVPPMAGEDTQYFGPGTRLTVL.

The chain joins TRBV5-1 to TRBJ2-1. The length of the CDR3 is 15 residues. Germline V gives CDR1 SGHRS, CDR2 YFSETQ. Here the CDR3 reads CASSLEPSSYNEQFF.

The chain couples TRBV5-4 to TRBJ2-6. This CDR3 is 18 amino acids long. Germline V gene sequence: CDR1 SGHNT, CDR2 YYREEE (reference sequence). The CDR3 protein is CASSNIVSSSSGANVLTF.

The chain carries TRBV4-1 and TRBJ2-1; TCRdb indicates TRBD2, and absent DNA this call remains unverified. The CDR3 has 17 amino acids. Germline-derived CDR1 and CDR2 are MGHRA and YSYEKL. The CDR3 sequence: CASSQAPSVGSYNEQFF.

This sequence joins TRBV7-9 and TRBJ1-1; TCRdb calls TRBD1, which cannot be checked without DNA. Germline values: CDR1 SEHNR, CDR2 FQNEAQ (reference sequence). The length of the CDR3 is 15 residues. This chain's CDR3 is CASSPRDSKNTEAFF.

The chain couples TRBV28 to TRBJ2-1; the TCRdb D gene call, TRBD1, has no DNA to confirm it. CDR3 length: 13 amino acids. Germline values: CDR1 MDHEN, CDR2 SYDVKM. CDR3 sequence reads: CASSWTDYNEQFF.

This sequence joins TRBV5-5 and TRBJ1-3. CDR3 length: 14 residues. CDR1 is SGHKS, CDR2 YYEKEE, per germline (reference sequence). The CDR3 sequence: CASSFGLQGNTIYF.

The chain recombines TRBV21-1 with TRBJ2-7; TCRdb calls TRBD1, which cannot be checked without DNA. TRBV21-1 is a known pseudogene. The CDR3 length is 15 residues. The CDR3 reads CASSKGGQGNYEQYF.

This chain joins TRBV12-3 or TRBV12-4 and TRBJ1-3; TCRdb proposes TRBD1, but this gene call is untestable without DNA. CDR3 length equals 14 residues. CDR3 loop: CASRRDTSGNTIYF.

This chain joins TRBV30 and TRBJ2-3. Germline V gene lookup returns CDR1 GTSNPN and CDR2 SVGIG (reference sequence). This CDR3 has 14 amino acids. The CDR3 loop reads CAWRSSRRTDTQYF.

The chain couples TRBV27 to TRBJ1-1; TCRdb's assignment of TRBD1 cannot be checked, as there is no DNA. The germline V gene has CDR1 MNHEY and CDR2 SMNVEV (reference sequence). The CDR3 loop spans 15 amino acids. The CDR3 reads CASSLRTEGNTEAFF.

The chain uses TRBV5-1 and TRBJ2-1; without DNA, the TCRdb call of TRBD2 cannot be checked. CDR1 SGHRS and CDR2 YFSETQ come from the germline V gene. The CDR3 runs to 19 residues. The CDR3: CASSLSILAGVESYNEQFF.

The V call is TRBV4-1, the J call TRBJ1-6. Germline V gives CDR1 MGHRA, CDR2 YSYEKL. The CDR3 extends over 13 amino acids. CDR3 amino acids: CASSQDLRSPLHF.

The chain uses TRBV20-1 and TRBJ1-1; TCRdb names TRBD1, which stays unverified in the absence of DNA. CDR3 length: 14 amino acids. Germline V lookup: CDR1 DFQATT, CDR2 SNEGSKA (reference sequence). CDR3 amino acids: CSARVPGLGTEAFF.

The chain links TRBV7-2 to TRBJ2-1; TCRdb names TRBD1, which stays unverified in the absence of DNA. Germline V gene sequence: CDR1 SGHTA, CDR2 FQGNSA. The CDR3 totals 15 residues. CDR3 loop: CASSLPGISYNEQFF. The entire variable domain, with the rest obtained from reference TRBV7-2 and TRBJ2-1, is as follows: GAGVSQSPSNKVTEKGKDVELRCDPISGHTALYWYRQSLGQGLEFLIYFQGNSAPDKSGLPSDRFSAERTGGSVSTLTIQRTQQEDSAVYLCASSLPGISYNEQFFGPGTRLTVL.

The chain recombines TRBV7-9 with TRBJ2-2. Germline V lookup: CDR1 SEHNR, CDR2 FQNEAQ (reference sequence). The CDR3 spans 12 residues. CDR3 in amino acids: CASKQSTGELFF.